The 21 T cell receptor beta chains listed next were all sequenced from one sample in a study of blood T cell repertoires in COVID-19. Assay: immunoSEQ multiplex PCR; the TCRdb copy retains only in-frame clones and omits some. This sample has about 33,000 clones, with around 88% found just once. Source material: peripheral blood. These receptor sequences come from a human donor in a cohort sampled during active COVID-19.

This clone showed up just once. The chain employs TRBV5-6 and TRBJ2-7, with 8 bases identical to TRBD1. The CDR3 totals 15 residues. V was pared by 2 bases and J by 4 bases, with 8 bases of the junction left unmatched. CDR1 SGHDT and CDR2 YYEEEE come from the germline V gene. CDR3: CASSFRQGASYEQYF. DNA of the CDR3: TGTGCCAGCAGCTTTCGCCAGGGGGCATCATACGAGCAGTACTTC.

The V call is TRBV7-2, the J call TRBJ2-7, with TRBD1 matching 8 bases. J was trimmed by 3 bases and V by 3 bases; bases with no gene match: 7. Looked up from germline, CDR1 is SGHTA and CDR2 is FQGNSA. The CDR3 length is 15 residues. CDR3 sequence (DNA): TGTGCCAGCAGCTTTTCCAGGGGGCTTATCTACGAGCAGTACTTC. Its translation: CASSFSRGLIYEQYF.

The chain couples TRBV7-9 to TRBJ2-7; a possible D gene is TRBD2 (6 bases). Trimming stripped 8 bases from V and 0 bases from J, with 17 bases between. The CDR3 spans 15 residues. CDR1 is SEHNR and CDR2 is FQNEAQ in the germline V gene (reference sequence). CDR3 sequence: CASLKVAGSSYEQYF. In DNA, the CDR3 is TGTGCCAGCTTAAAGGTGGCGGGGAGCTCCTACGAGCAGTACTTC.

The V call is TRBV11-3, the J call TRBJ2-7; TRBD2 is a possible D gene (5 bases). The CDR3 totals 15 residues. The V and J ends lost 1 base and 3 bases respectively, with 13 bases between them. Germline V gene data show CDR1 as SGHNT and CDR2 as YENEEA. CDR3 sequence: CASSLAHGGDYEQYF. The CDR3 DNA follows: TGTGCCAGCAGCTTAGCGCACGGAGGAGACTACGAGCAGTACTTC.

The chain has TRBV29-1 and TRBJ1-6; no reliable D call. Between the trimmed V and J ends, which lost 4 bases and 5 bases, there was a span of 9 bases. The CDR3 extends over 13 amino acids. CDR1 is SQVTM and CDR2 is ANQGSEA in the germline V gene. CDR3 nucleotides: TGCAGCGTTGCGGCAGGCAATAATTCACCCCTCCACTTT. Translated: CSVAAGNNSPLHF.

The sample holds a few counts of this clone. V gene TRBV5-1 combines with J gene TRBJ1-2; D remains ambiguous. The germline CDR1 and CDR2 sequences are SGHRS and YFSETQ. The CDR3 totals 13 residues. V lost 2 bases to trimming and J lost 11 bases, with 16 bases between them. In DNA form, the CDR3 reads TGCGCCAGCAGCTTCGACTCATGGGTTGGGTACACCTTC. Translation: CASSFDSWVGYTF.

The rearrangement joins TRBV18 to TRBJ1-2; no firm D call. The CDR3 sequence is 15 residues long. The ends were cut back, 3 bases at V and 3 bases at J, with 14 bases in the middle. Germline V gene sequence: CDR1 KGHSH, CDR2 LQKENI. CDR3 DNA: TGTGCCAGCTCACCTTATAGGGTGGGAGACTATGGCTACACCTTC. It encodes CASSPYRVGDYGYTF. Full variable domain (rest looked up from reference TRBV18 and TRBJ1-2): NAGVMQNPRHLVRRRGQEARLRCSPMKGHSHVYWYRQLPEEGLKFMVYLQKENIIDESGMPKERFSAEFPKEGPSILRIQQVVRGDSAAYFCASSPYRVGDYGYTFGSGTRLTVV.

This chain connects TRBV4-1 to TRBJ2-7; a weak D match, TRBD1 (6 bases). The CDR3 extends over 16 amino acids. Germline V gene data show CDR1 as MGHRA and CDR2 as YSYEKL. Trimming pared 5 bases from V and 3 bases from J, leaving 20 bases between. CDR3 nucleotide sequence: TGCGCCAGCAGCGCTTCTGTTGGGACACCCTTCTACGAGCAGTACTTC. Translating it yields CASSASVGTPFYEQYF.

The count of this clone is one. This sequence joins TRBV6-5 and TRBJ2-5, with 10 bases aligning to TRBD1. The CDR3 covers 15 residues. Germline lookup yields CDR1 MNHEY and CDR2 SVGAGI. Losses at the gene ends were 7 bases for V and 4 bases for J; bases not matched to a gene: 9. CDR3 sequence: CASNRDRGTGETQYF. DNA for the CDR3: TGTGCCAGCAATAGGGACAGGGGAACCGGAGAGACCCAGTACTTC.

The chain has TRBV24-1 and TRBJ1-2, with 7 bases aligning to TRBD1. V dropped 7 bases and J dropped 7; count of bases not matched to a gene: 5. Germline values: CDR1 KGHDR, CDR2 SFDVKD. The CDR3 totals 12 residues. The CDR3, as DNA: TGTGCCACCAGCGGAGGGGGCGGTGGCTACACCTTC. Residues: CATSGGGGGYTF.

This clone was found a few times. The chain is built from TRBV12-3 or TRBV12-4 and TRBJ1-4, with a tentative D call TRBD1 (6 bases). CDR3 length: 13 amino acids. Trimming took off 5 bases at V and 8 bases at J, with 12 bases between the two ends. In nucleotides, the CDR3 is TGTGCCAGCAGTAGGGGGTCCTACGAAAAACTGTTTTTT. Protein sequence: CASSRGSYEKLFF.

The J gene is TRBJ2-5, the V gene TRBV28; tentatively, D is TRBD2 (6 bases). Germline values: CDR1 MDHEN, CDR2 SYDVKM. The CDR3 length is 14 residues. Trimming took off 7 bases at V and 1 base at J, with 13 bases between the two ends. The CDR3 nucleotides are TGTGCCAGCAAAACGGGACTCCCCCAAGAGACCCAGTACTTC. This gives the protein CASKTGLPQETQYF. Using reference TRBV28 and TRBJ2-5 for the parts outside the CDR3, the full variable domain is DVKVTQSSRYLVKRTGEKVFLECVQDMDHENMFWYRQDPGLGLRLIYFSYDVKMKEKGDIPEGYSVSREKKERFSLILESASTNQTSMYLCASKTGLPQETQYFGPGTRLLVL.

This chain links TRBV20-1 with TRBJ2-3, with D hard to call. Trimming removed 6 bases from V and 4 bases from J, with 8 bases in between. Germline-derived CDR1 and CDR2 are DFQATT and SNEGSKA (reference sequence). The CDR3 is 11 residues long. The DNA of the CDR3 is TGCAGTGCCCCCCTCCCAGATACGCAGTATTTT. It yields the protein CSAPLPDTQYF.

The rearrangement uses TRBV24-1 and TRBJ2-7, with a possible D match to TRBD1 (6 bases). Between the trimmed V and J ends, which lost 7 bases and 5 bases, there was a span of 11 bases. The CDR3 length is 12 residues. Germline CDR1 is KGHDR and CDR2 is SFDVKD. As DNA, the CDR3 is TGTGCCACCAGACAGGGTGAAGACGAGCAGTACTTC. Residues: CATRQGEDEQYF.

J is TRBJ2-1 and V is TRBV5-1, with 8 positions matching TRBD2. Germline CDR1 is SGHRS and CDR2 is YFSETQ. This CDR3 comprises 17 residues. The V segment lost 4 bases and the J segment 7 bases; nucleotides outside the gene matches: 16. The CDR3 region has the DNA TGCGCCAGCAGCACCCGGGGGGGTGCTGGTCTAAGGAATGAGCAGTTCTTC. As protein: CASSTRGGAGLRNEQFF. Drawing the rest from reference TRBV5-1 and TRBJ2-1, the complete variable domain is KAGVTQTPRYLIKTRGQQVTLSCSPISGHRSVSWYQQTPGQGLQFLFEYFSETQRNKGNFPGRFSGRQFSNSRSEMNVSTLELGDSALYLCASSTRGGAGLRNEQFFGPGTRLTVL.

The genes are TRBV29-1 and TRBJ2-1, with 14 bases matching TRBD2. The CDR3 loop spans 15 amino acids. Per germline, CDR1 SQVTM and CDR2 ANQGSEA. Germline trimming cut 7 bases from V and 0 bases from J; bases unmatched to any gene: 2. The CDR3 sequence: CSDGTSGSSYNEQFF. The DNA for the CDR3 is TGCAGCGACGGGACTAGCGGGAGCTCCTACAATGAGCAGTTCTTC.

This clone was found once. The CDR3 bases are TGTGCCAGCAGCTTGAGTAGCGGGAGGTGGAATGAGCAGTTCTTC. As protein: CASSLSSGRWNEQFF. This rearrangement joins TRBV5-4 to TRBJ2-1; 10 bases are a match to TRBD2. Losses at the gene ends were 1 base for V and 7 bases for J; bases not matched to a gene: 5. The CDR3 consists of 15 residues. Germline V CDR1 and CDR2: SGHNT, YYREEE (reference sequence).

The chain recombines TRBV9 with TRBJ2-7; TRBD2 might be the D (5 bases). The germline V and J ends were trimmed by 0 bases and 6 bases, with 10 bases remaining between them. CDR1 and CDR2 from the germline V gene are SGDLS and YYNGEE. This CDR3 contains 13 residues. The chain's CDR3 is CASSVEGRGEQYF. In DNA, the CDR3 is TGTGCCAGCAGCGTAGAGGGTCGGGGCGAGCAGTACTTC.

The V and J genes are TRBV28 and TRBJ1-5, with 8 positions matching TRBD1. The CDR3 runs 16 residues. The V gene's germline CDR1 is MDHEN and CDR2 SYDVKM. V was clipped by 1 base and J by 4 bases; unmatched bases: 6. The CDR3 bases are TGTGCCAGCAGTTTATCGAACAGGGGGGTTAATCAGCCCCAGCATTTT. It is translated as CASSLSNRGVNQPQHF.

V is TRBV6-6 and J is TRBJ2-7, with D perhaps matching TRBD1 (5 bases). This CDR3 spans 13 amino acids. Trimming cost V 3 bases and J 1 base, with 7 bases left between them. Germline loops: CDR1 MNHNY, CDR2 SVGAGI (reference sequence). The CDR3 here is CASSYRGSYEQYF. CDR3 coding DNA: TGTGCCAGCAGTTATAGGGGTTCCTACGAGCAGTACTTC.

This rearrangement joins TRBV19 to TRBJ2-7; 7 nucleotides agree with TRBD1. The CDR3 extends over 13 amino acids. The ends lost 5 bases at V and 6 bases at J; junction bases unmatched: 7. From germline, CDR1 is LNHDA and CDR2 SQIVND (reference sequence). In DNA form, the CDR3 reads TGTGCCAGTAGTGGTCAGACAGGGATCGAGCAGTACTTC. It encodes CASSGQTGIEQYF. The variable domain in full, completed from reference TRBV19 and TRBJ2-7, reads DGGITQSPKYLFRKEGQNVTLSCEQNLNHDAMYWYRQDPGQGLRLIYYSQIVNDFQKGDIAEGYSVSREKKESFPLTVTSAQKNPTAFYLCASSGQTGIEQYFGPGTRLTVT.